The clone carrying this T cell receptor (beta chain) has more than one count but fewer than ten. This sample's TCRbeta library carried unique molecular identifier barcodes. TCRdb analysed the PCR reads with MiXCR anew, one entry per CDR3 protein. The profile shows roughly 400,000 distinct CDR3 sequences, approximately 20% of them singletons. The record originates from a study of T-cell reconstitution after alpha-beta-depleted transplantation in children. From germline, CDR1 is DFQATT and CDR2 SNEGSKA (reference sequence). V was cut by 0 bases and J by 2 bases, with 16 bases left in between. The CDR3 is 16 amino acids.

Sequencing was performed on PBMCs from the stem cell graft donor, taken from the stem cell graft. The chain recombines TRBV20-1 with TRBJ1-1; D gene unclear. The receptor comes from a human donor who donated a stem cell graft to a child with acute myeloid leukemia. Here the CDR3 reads CSARDVLRTVNTEAFF. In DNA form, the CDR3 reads TGCAGTGCTAGAGACGTATTACGCACGGTCAACACTGAAGCTTTCTTT.